What follows is one T cell receptor beta chain and its context. The sample comes from a study of CD8 T cells in Susac syndrome. Germline V CDR1 and CDR2: SGHTA, FQGNSA. V shed 1 base, J shed 5 bases, and the junction held 10 bases outside the gene matches. This CDR3 contains 16 residues. After extraction with the RNeasy kit, about 0.45 to 1 ug of the RNA was reverse transcribed using random hexamers. One entry per CDR3 protein, called by TCRdb with MiXCR from the immunoSEQ multiplex PCR reads. The top ten hold approximately 0.065% of the sample, which has roughly 330,000 distinct CDR3 sequences, about 90% seen once. Negative isolation was applied to CD8+ and CD4+ T cells, and FACS enrichment was applied to TEMRA cells.

Material for sequencing was CD4+ T cells from PBMCs. The V and J genes are TRBV7-2 and TRBJ2-5; 7 bases align to TRBD2. The sequence derives from a human donor with multiple sclerosis. The CDR3 sequence: CASSLGPLAAGETQYF. The CDR3, as DNA: TGTGCCAGCAGCTTAGGCCCGCTAGCGGCGGGGGAGACCCAGTACTTC.